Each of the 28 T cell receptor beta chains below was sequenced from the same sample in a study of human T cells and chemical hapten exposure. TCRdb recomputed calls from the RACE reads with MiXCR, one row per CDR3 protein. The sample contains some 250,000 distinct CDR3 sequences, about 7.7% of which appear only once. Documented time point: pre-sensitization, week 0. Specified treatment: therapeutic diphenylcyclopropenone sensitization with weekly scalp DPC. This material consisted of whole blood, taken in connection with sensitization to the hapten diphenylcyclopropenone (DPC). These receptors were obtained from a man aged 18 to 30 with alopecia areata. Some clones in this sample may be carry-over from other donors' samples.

As DNA, the CDR3 is TGCGCCAGCAAGCAGGGGCACACTGAAGCTTTCTTT. Amino acid sequence: CASKQGHTEAFF. This chain connects TRBV5-1 to TRBJ1-1; a possible D gene is TRBD1 (6 bases). Germline V CDR1 and CDR2: SGHRS, YFSETQ. The CDR3 runs 12 residues. The germline V and J ends were trimmed by 6 bases and 3 bases, with 9 bases remaining between them.

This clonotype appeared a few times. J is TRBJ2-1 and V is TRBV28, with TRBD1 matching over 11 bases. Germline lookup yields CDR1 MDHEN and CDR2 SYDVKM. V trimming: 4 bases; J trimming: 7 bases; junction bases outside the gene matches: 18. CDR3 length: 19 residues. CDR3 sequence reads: CASSWEKSLRDRGVNEQFF. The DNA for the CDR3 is TGTGCCAGCAGTTGGGAGAAGTCCCTTAGGGACAGGGGGGTGAATGAGCAGTTCTTC.

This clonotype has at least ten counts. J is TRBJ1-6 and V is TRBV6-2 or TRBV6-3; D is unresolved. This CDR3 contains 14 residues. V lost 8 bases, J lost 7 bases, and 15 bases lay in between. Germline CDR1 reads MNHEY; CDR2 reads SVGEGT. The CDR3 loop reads CASRASIRNSPLHF. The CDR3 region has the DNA TGTGCCAGCCGCGCGTCGATAAGGAATTCACCCCTCCACTTT.

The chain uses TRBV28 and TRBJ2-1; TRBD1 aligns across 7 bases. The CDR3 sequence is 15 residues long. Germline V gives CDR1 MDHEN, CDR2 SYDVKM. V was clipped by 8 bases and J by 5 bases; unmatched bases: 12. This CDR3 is CASHEIGTDHNEQFF. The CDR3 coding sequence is TGTGCCAGCCACGAGATCGGGACAGATCACAATGAGCAGTTCTTC.

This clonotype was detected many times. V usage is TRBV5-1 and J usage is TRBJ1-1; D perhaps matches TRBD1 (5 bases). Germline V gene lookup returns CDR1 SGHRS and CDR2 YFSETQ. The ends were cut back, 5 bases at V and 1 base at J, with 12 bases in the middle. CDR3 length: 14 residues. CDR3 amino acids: CASRTVHRNTEAFF. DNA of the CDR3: TGCGCCAGCAGGACAGTTCATAGGAACACTGAAGCTTTCTTT.

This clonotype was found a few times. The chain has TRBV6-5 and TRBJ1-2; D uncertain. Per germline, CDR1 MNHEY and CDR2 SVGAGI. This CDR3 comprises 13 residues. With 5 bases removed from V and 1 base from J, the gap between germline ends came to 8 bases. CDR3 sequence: CASSPRINYGYTF. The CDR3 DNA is TGTGCCAGCAGTCCGCGAATTAACTATGGCTACACCTTC.

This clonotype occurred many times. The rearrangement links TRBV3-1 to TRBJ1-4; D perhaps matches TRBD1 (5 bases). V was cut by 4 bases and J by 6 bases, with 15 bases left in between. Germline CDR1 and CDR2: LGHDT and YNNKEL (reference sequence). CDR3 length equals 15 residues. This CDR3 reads CASSLRPVRDEKLFF. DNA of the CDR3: TGTGCCAGCAGCCTAAGACCGGTCAGGGATGAAAAACTGTTTTTT.

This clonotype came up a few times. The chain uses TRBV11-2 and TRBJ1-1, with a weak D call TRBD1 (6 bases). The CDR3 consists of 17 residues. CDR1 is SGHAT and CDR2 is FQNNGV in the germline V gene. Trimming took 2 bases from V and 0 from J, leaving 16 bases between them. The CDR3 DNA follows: TGTGCCAGCAGCTTACTCTCCCCAGGGGAAATGAACACTGAAGCTTTCTTT. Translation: CASSLLSPGEMNTEAFF.

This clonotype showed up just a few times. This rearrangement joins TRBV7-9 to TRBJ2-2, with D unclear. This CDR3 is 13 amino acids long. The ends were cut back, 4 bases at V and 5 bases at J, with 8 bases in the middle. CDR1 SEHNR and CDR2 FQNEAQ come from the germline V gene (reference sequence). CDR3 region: CASSWGRTGELFF. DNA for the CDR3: TGTGCCAGCAGCTGGGGTAGAACCGGGGAGCTGTTTTTT. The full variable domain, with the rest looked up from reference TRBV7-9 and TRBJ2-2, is DTGVSQNPRHKITKRGQNVTFRCDPISEHNRLYWYRQTLGQGPEFLTYFQNEAQLEKSRLLSDRFSAERPKGSFSTLEIQRTEQGDSAMYLCASSWGRTGELFFGEGSRLTVL.

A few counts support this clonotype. The CDR3 reads CATLTAYEQYF. As DNA, the CDR3 is TGTGCCACTCTGACAGCCTACGAGCAGTACTTC. The V gene is TRBV6-2 or TRBV6-3, the J gene TRBJ2-7; tentatively, D is TRBD1 (5 bases). V dropped 10 bases and J dropped 2 bases, with 9 bases sitting between them. CDR1 and CDR2 (germline): MNHEY, SVGEGT. The CDR3 is 11 residues long.

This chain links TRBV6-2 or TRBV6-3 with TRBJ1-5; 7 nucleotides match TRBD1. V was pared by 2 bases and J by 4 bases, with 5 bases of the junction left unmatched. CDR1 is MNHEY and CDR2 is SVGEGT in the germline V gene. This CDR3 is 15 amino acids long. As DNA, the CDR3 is TGTGCCAGCAGTTACGCGGGGACAGAGAATCAGCCCCAGCATTTT. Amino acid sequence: CASSYAGTENQPQHF.

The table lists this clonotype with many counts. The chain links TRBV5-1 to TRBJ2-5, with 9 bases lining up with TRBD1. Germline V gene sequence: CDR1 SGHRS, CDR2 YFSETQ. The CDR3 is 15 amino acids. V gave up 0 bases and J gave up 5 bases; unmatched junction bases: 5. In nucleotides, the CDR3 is TGCGCCAGCAGCTTGGGGGACAGGGTTGGTGAGACCCAGTACTTC. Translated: CASSLGDRVGETQYF. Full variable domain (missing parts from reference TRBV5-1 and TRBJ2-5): KAGVTQTPRYLIKTRGQQVTLSCSPISGHRSVSWYQQTPGQGLQFLFEYFSETQRNKGNFPGRFSGRQFSNSRSEMNVSTLELGDSALYLCASSLGDRVGETQYFGPGTRLLVL.

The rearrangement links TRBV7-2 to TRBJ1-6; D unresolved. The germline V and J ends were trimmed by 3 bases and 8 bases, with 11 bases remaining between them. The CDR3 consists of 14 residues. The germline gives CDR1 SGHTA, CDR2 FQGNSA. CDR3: CASSLEARYSPLHF. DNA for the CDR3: TGTGCCAGCAGCTTGGAAGCTAGGTATTCACCCCTCCACTTT.

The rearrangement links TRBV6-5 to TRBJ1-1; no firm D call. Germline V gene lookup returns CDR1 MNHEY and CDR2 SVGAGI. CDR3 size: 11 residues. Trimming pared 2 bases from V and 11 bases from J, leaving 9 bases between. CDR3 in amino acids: CASSYGQEAFF. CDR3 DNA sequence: TGTGCCAGCAGTTACGGGCAAGAGGCTTTCTTT.

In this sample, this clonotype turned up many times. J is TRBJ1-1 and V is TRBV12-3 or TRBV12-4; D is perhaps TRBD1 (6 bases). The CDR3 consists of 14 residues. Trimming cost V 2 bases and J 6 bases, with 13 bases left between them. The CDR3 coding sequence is TGTGCCAGCAGTTTAATGGGGGGCTCGGCTGAAGCTTTCTTT. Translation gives CASSLMGGSAEAFF.

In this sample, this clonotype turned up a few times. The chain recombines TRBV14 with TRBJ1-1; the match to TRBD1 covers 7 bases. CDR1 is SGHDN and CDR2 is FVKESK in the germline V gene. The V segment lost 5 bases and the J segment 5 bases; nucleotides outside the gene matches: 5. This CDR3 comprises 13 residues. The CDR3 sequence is CASSETGKTEAFF. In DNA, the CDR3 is TGTGCCAGCAGCGAGACAGGGAAAACTGAAGCTTTCTTT. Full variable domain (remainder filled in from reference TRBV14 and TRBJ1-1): EAGVTQFPSHSVIEKGQTVTLRCDPISGHDNLYWYRRVMGKEIKFLLHFVKESKQDESGMPNNRFLAERTGGTYSTLKVQPAELEDSGVYFCASSETGKTEAFFGQGTRLTVV.

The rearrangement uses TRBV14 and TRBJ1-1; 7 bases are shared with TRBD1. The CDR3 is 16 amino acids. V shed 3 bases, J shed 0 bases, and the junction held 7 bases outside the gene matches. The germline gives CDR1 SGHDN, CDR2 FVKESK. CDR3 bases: TGTGCCAGCAGCCAGAGGGGGCTCGGGGTGAACACTGAAGCTTTCTTT. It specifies CASSQRGLGVNTEAFF.

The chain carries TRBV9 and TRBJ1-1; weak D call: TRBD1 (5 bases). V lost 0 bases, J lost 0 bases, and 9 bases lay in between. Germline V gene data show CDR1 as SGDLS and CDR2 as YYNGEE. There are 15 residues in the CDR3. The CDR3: CASSVAGQMNTEAFF. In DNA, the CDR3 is TGTGCCAGCAGCGTAGCGGGGCAGATGAACACTGAAGCTTTCTTT. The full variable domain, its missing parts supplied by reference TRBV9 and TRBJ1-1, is DSGVTQTPKHLITATGQRVTLRCSPRSGDLSVYWYQQSLDQGLQFLIQYYNGEERAKGNILERFSAQQFPDLHSELNLSSLELGDSALYFCASSVAGQMNTEAFFGQGTRLTVV.

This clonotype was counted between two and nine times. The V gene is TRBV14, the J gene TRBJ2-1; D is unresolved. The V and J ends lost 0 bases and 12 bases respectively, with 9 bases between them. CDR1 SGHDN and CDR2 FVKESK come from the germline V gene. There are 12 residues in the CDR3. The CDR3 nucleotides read TGTGCCAGCAGCCAAGATTCGCCGTCGCAGTTCTTC. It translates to CASSQDSPSQFF.

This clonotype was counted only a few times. CDR3 in amino acids: CAAGGSPYGYTF. In nucleotides, the CDR3 is TGTGCCGCCGGGGGGTCCCCCTATGGCTACACCTTC. This chain uses TRBV7-2 with TRBJ1-2, with TRBD1 as a possible D gene (5 bases). The CDR3 consists of 12 residues. Germline CDR1 and CDR2: SGHTA and FQGNSA. V lost 11 bases to trimming and J lost 4 bases, with 14 bases between them.

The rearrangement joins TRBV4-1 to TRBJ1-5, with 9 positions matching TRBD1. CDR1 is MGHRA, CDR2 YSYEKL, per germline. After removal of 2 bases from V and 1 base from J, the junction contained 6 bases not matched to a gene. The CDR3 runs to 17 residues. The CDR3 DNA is TGCGCCAGCAGCCAAAAAACAGGGGGCAGAAGCAATCAGCCCCAGCATTTT. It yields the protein CASSQKTGGRSNQPQHF.

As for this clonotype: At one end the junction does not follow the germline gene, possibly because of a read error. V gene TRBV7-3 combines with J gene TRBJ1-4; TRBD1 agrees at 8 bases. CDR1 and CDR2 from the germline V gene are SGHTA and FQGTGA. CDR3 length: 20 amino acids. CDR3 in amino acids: CASSFFLPPDRGATNKKLFF. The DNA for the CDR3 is TGTGCCAGCAGCTTTTTCCTCCCCCCCGACAGGGGCGCAACTAATAAAAAACTGTTTTTT.

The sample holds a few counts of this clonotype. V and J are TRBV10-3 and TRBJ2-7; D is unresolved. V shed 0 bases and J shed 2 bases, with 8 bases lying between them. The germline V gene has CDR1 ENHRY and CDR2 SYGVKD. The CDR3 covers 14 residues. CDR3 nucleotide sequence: TGTGCCATCAGTGAGTCGCACCGGACCTACGAGCAGTACGTC. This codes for CAISESHRTYEQYV.

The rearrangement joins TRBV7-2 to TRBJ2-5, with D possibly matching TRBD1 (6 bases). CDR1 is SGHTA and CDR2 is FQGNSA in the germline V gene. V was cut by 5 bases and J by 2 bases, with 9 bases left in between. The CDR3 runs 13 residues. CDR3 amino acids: CASSPGHQETQYF. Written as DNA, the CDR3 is TGTGCCAGCAGCCCGGGACATCAAGAGACCCAGTACTTC.

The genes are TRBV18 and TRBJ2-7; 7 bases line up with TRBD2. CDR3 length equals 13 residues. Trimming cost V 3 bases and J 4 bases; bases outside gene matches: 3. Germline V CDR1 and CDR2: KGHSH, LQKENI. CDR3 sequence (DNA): TGTGCCAGCTCACCTACGGGGGGTTACGAGCAGTACTTC. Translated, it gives CASSPTGGYEQYF.

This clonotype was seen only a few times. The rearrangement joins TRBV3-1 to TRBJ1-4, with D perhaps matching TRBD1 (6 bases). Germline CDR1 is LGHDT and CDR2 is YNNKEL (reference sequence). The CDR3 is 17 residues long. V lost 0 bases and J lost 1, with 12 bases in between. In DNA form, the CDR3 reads TGTGCCAGCAGCCAAGATCGGGGGCCTGAAACTAATGAAAAACTGTTTTTT. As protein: CASSQDRGPETNEKLFF.

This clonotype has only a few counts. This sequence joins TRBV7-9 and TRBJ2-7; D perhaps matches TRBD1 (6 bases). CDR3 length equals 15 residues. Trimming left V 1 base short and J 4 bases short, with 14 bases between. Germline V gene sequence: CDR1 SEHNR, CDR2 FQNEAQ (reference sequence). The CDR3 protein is CASSLVGRGSYEQYF. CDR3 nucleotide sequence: TGTGCCAGCAGCTTAGTTGGCAGGGGAAGTTACGAGCAGTACTTC.

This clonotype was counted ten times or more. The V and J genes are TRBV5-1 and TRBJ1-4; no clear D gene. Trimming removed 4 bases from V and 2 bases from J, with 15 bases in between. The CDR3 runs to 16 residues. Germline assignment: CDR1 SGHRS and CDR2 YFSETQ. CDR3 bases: TGCGCCAGCAGCCCCGTCAGGACGAGTACTAATGAAAAACTGTTTTTT. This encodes CASSPVRTSTNEKLFF.